Below, 11 T cell receptor beta chains from the same sample are listed, as sequenced in a study of blood T cell repertoires in COVID-19. TCRdb keeps only in-frame clones here, not all; method: immunoSEQ multiplex PCR. The sample has roughly 200,000 clones, around nine tenths seen once. The sequencing input was PBMCs or T cells enriched from blood (not recorded which). The receptors were sampled from a man aged 25 to 40 in a cohort exposed to, infected with or recovered from COVID-19 (not recorded which).

The CDR3 DNA is TGCGCCAGCAGCCAAGATCTGGCGGGAGGGCCGGATACGCAGTATTTT. It is translated as CASSQDLAGGPDTQYF. The V call is TRBV4-1, the J call TRBJ2-3; 9 bases map to TRBD2. V trimming: 0 bases; J trimming: 6 bases; junction bases outside the gene matches: 7. CDR3 size: 16 residues. Germline V CDR1 and CDR2: MGHRA, YSYEKL.

The chain has TRBV19 and TRBJ2-7, with no clear D. CDR1 LNHDA and CDR2 SQIVND come from the germline V gene (reference sequence). Trimming took off 5 bases at V and 5 bases at J, with 13 bases between the two ends. The CDR3 loop spans 13 amino acids. CDR3: CASSRLAAHEQYF. The CDR3, as DNA: TGTGCCAGTAGTCGGCTCGCGGCCCACGAGCAGTACTTC.

The genes are TRBV15 and TRBJ2-1; the D gene is possibly TRBD2 (5 bases). The germline V gene encodes CDR1 LNHNV and CDR2 YYDKDF (reference sequence). The CDR3 sequence is 14 residues long. Trimming stripped 5 bases from V and 0 bases from J, with 8 bases between. The CDR3 loop is CATSGLFSYNEQFF. DNA of the CDR3: TGTGCCACCAGCGGACTTTTCTCCTACAATGAGCAGTTCTTC.

Regarding this clone: Germline is not matched at one junction end, which may reflect a read error. Here the CDR3 reads CASSLVSGPGWVF. The CDR3 DNA reads as TGTGCCAGCAGCTTGGTTTCAGGGCCGGGTTGGGTCTTT. V is TRBV5-6 and J is TRBJ1-1; the D gene is possibly TRBD1 (5 bases). CDR1 is SGHDT and CDR2 is YYEEEE in the germline V gene. CDR3 length: 13 residues. The full variable domain, with the rest looked up from reference TRBV5-6 and TRBJ1-1, is DAGVTQSPTHLIKTRGQQVTLRCSPKSGHDTVSWYQQALGQGPQFIFQYYEEEERQRGNFPDRFSGHQFPNYSSELNVNALLLGDSALYLCASSLVSGPGWVFGQGTRLTVV.

V usage is TRBV3-1 (or the pseudogene TRBV3-2) and J usage is TRBJ2-7; the match to TRBD1 covers 8 bases. V was pared by 1 base and J by 2 bases, with 7 bases of the junction left unmatched. CDR1 and CDR2 (germline): LGHDT, YNNKEL (reference sequence). This CDR3 spans 16 amino acids. CDR3 bases: TGTGCCAGCAGCCAAGTACCAGGGGGCCTGACCTACGAGCAGTACTTC. Protein product: CASSQVPGGLTYEQYF.

J is TRBJ1-2 and V is TRBV7-9, with TRBD1 identical over 7 bases. The CDR3 runs 13 residues. Germline loops: CDR1 SEHNR, CDR2 FQNEAQ (reference sequence). The J segment lost 8 bases and the V segment lost 5 bases, leaving 8 bases of the junction unmatched. CDR3 amino acids: CASSADREVGYTF. The CDR3 DNA is TGTGCCAGCAGCGCTGACAGGGAAGTCGGCTACACCTTC.

The chain carries TRBV5-4 and TRBJ1-2, with 10 nucleotides matching TRBD1. Germline CDR1 and CDR2: SGHNT and YYREEE (reference sequence). The CDR3 consists of 11 residues. Trimming removed 7 bases from V and 8 bases from J; junction bases left unmatched: 2. The CDR3 DNA is TGTGCCAGCGGGGACAGGGGAGGCTACACCTTC. Protein product: CASGDRGGYTF.

V and J are TRBV27 and TRBJ2-2; D is ambiguous. V was shortened by 3 bases and J by 6 bases, with 5 bases between the two germline ends. Germline V gene data show CDR1 as MNHEY and CDR2 as SMNVEV (reference sequence). This CDR3 is built from 12 residues. The CDR3 nucleotides are TGTGCCAGCAGTTTCTCGGCCGGGGAGCTGTTTTTT. Protein sequence: CASSFSAGELFF.

The V and J genes are TRBV28 and TRBJ1-4, with TRBD1 matching over 7 bases. The CDR3 sequence is 17 residues long. With 2 bases clipped from V and 3 bases from J, the junction kept 9 bases outside the gene matches. Germline CDR1 is MDHEN and CDR2 is SYDVKM. This CDR3 is CASSLARQGPANEKLFF. CDR3 nucleotide sequence: TGTGCCAGCAGTTTAGCCCGACAGGGCCCAGCTAATGAAAAACTGTTTTTT.

The V gene is TRBV27, the J gene TRBJ1-5, with D possibly TRBD1 on 6 matching bases. From germline, CDR1 is MNHEY and CDR2 SMNVEV (reference sequence). CDR3 size: 17 residues. Trimming removed 5 bases from V and 1 base from J, with 18 bases in between. CDR3 nucleotide sequence: TGTGCCAGCAGTCATTTTCCCGGACAGAACAGCAATCAGCCCCAGCATTTT. Translating it yields CASSHFPGQNSNQPQHF.

This rearrangement joins TRBV19 to TRBJ1-5; 7 positions agree with TRBD1. With 5 bases clipped from V and 3 bases from J, the junction kept 4 bases outside the gene matches. The length of the CDR3 is 14 residues. Germline CDR1 LNHDA, CDR2 SQIVND (reference sequence). The CDR3 loop reads CASSDRDYNQPQHF. The DNA of the CDR3 is TGTGCCAGTAGTGACAGGGATTACAATCAGCCCCAGCATTTT.